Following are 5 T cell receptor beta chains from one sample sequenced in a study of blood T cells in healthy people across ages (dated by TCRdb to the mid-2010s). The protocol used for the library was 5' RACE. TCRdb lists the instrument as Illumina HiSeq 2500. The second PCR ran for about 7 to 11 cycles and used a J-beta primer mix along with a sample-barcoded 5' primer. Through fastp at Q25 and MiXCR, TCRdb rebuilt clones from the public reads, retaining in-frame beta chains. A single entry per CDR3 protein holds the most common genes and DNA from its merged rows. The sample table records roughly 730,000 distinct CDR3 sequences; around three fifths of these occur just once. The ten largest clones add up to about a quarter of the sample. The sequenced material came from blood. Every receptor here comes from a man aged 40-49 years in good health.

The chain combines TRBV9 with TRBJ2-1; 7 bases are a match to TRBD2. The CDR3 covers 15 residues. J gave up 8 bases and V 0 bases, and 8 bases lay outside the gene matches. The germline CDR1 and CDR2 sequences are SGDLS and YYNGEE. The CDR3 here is CASSVEAGWVDEQFF. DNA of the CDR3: TGTGCCAGCAGCGTAGAAGCGGGATGGGTCGATGAGCAGTTCTTC.

CDR3 nucleotides: TGTGCCAGCAGCAAAGGTCTTAGGGACACTGAAGCTTTCTTT. This gives the protein CASSKGLRDTEAFF. The chain is built from TRBV6-5 and TRBJ1-1; D is ambiguous. The V end lost 6 bases, the J end lost 3 bases, and 14 bases lay between the germline ends. The CDR3 contains 14 residues. Germline CDR1 is MNHEY and CDR2 is SVGAGI.

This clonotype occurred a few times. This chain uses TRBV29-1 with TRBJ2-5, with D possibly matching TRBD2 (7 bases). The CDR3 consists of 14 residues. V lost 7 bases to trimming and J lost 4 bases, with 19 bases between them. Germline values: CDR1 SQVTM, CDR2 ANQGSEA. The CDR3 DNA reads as TGCAGCGCTGGGGGGGGCGCAGGGAGAGAGACCCAGTACTTC. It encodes CSAGGGAGRETQYF.

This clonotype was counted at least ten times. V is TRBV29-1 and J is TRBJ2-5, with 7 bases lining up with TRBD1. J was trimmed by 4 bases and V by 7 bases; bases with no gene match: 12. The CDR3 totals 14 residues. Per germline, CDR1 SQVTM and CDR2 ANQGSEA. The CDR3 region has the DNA TGCAGCGCCACAGGGGCAGTAGTCGTAGAGACCCAGTACTTC. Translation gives CSATGAVVVETQYF.

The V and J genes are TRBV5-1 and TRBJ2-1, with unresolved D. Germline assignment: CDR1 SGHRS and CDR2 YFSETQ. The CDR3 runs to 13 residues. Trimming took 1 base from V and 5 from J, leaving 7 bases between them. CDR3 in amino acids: CASSLWADNEQFF. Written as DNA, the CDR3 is TGCGCCAGCAGCTTGTGGGCAGACAATGAGCAGTTCTTC.